The rows below give T cell receptor beta chains drawn from one sample of a study of blood T cell repertoires in COVID-19. Profiled with immunoSEQ multiplex PCR; TCRdb holds only in-frame clones, not every one. Of 65,000 to 90,000 clones in the sample, approximately 89% are singletons; the top ten hold under 10%. The material sequenced was peripheral blood. These receptors came from an elderly man with acute or convalescent COVID-19. Both conserved end residues are part of each CDR3. The D gene is left open where the match is weak. Size is omitted from some rows. Given values are once, few, many or a class for expanded clones.

d_gene: NA
v_gene: TRBV30
j_gene: TRBJ1-4
len: 14
abundance: NA
CDR3nt: TGTGCCTGGAGTATGCGGAGGACTAATGAAAAACTGTTTTTT
CDR3aa: CAWSMRRTNEKLFF

d_gene: TRBD2
v_gene: TRBV15
j_gene: TRBJ2-1
len: 15
abundance: NA
CDR3nt: TGTGCCACCAGCAGGGGACTAGCGGACTACAATGAGCAGTTCTTC
CDR3aa: CATSRGLADYNEQFF

d_gene: NA
v_gene: TRBV30
j_gene: TRBJ1-5
len: 15
abundance: NA
CDR3nt: TGTGCCTGGAGTGCGGGGGGAGGGGTCAATCAGCCCCAGCATTTT
CDR3aa: CAWSAGGGVNQPQHF

d_gene: NA
v_gene: TRBV10-3
j_gene: TRBJ1-4
len: 14
abundance: NA
CDR3nt: TGTGCCGCCGCTCAGGGTTCAACTAATGAAAAACTGTTTTTT
CDR3aa: CAAAQGSTNEKLFF

d_gene: TRBD1
v_gene: TRBV2
j_gene: TRBJ1-2
len: 15
abundance: NA
CDR3nt: TGTGCCAGCAGTCGGACAGGGGGCGAAAACTATGGCTACACCTTC
CDR3aa: CASSRTGGENYGYTF

d_gene: NA
v_gene: TRBV6-5
j_gene: TRBJ1-4
len: 13
abundance: NA
CDR3nt: TGTGCCAGTAAAAGTGGAGTCAATGAAAAACTGTTTTTT
CDR3aa: CASKSGVNEKLFF

d_gene: NA
v_gene: TRBV4-1
j_gene: TRBJ2-7
len: 14
abundance: NA
CDR3nt: TGCGCCAGCAGCCAAGGGGCAGGGCGCTACGAGCAGTACTTC
CDR3aa: CASSQGAGRYEQYF

d_gene: TRBD1
v_gene: TRBV19
j_gene: TRBJ1-4
len: 15
abundance: NA
CDR3nt: TGTGCCAGTAGCGACCAACACAGGGGAAGTGAAAAACTGTTTTTT
CDR3aa: CASSDQHRGSEKLFF

d_gene: NA
v_gene: TRBV6-5
j_gene: TRBJ1-1
len: 13
abundance: few
CDR3nt: TGTGCCAGCAGTCGAGAGGAGAACACTGAAGCTTTCTTT
CDR3aa: CASSREENTEAFF

d_gene: NA
v_gene: TRBV5-8
j_gene: TRBJ1-1
len: 11
abundance: NA
CDR3nt: TGTGCCAGCAGCTTGGGACAGGTTCAAGGCTTT
CDR3aa: CASSLGQVQGF

d_gene: TRBD1
v_gene: TRBV5-5
j_gene: TRBJ1-1
len: 14
abundance: NA
CDR3nt: TGTGCCAGCATCTCGGACAGGGGGCACACTGAAGCTTTCTTT
CDR3aa: CASISDRGHTEAFF

d_gene: NA
v_gene: TRBV7-3
j_gene: TRBJ2-1
len: 13
abundance: NA
CDR3nt: TGTGCCAGCAGCTTAATCCCCGACAATGAGCAGTTCTTC
CDR3aa: CASSLIPDNEQFF

d_gene: NA
v_gene: TRBV6-1
j_gene: TRBJ1-6
len: 15
abundance: NA
CDR3nt: TGTGCCAGCAGTGAAACAGGGAACTATAATTCACCCCTCCACTTT
CDR3aa: CASSETGNYNSPLHF

d_gene: NA
v_gene: TRBV5-5
j_gene: TRBJ1-1
len: 17
abundance: NA
CDR3nt: TGTGCCAGCAGCTCATACCCGGGACTGAGGGAGGGAACTGAAGCTTTCTTT
CDR3aa: CASSSYPGLREGTEAFF

d_gene: TRBD1
v_gene: TRBV15
j_gene: TRBJ1-5
len: 16
abundance: NA
CDR3nt: TGTGCCACCAGCAGACCCGACAGGGGGGGCAATCAGCCCCAGCATTTT
CDR3aa: CATSRPDRGGNQPQHF

d_gene: TRBD1
v_gene: TRBV5-8
j_gene: TRBJ1-4
len: 13
abundance: NA
CDR3nt: TGTGCCAGCAGCTCCGGGACAGAAGAAAAACTGTTTTTT
CDR3aa: CASSSGTEEKLFF

d_gene: NA
v_gene: TRBV3-1/TRBV3-2
j_gene: TRBJ2-7
len: 12
abundance: NA
CDR3nt: TGTGCCAGCAGCCAACTAGGGAGGGAGCAGTACTTC
CDR3aa: CASSQLGREQYF

d_gene: TRBD1
v_gene: TRBV10-2
j_gene: TRBJ1-2
len: 15
abundance: NA
CDR3nt: TGCGCCAGCAGTGAAGGGGGCAGGGACAGCTATGGCTACACCTTC
CDR3aa: CASSEGGRDSYGYTF

d_gene: TRBD1
v_gene: TRBV3-1/TRBV3-2
j_gene: TRBJ1-1
len: 13
abundance: NA
CDR3nt: TGTGCCAGCAGAGGAGGGGGCGAGACTGAAGCTTTCTTT
CDR3aa: CASRGGGETEAFF

d_gene: TRBD1
v_gene: TRBV18
j_gene: TRBJ1-5
len: 13
abundance: NA
CDR3nt: TGTGCCAGCTCACCGACAGGGAATCAGCCCCAGCATTTT
CDR3aa: CASSPTGNQPQHF

d_gene: NA
v_gene: TRBV19
j_gene: TRBJ1-1
len: 13
abundance: few
CDR3nt: TGTGCCAGTAGCCGTCCCCCCTTAACTGAAGCTTTCTTT
CDR3aa: CASSRPPLTEAFF

d_gene: TRBD2
v_gene: TRBV2
j_gene: TRBJ2-1
len: 13
abundance: NA
CDR3nt: TGTGCCAGCACGGGACTAGCGGGAGGGCCAATAATCTTC
CDR3aa: CASTGLAGGPIIF

d_gene: NA
v_gene: TRBV30
j_gene: TRBJ1-4
len: 11
abundance: NA
CDR3nt: TGTGCCTGGAGTGGCAGTGAAAAACTGTTTTTT
CDR3aa: CAWSGSEKLFF

d_gene: NA
v_gene: TRBV9
j_gene: TRBJ1-2
len: 15
abundance: NA
CDR3nt: TGTGCCAGCAGCGCCCGGGACACCGCTAACTATGGCTACACCTTC
CDR3aa: CASSARDTANYGYTF

d_gene: NA
v_gene: TRBV3-1/TRBV3-2
j_gene: TRBJ1-1
len: 12
abundance: NA
CDR3nt: TGTGCCAGCAGCCAAGAAGGGGGGGGAGCTTTCTTT
CDR3aa: CASSQEGGGAFF

d_gene: TRBD2
v_gene: TRBV2
j_gene: TRBJ2-2
len: 15
abundance: once
CDR3nt: TGTGCCAGCGTCCTGAGCGGGAGGAACACCGGGGAGCTGTTTTTT
CDR3aa: CASVLSGRNTGELFF

d_gene: NA
v_gene: TRBV6-5
j_gene: TRBJ2-4
len: 13
abundance: NA
CDR3nt: TGTGCCAGCAGTTACTCGACAGAGGACATTCAGTACTTC
CDR3aa: CASSYSTEDIQYF

d_gene: NA
v_gene: TRBV21-1
j_gene: TRBJ1-1
len: 14
abundance: NA
CDR3nt: TGTGCCAGCAGCGCTACGACAGGGTCAACTGAAGCTTTCTTT
CDR3aa: CASSATTGSTEAFF